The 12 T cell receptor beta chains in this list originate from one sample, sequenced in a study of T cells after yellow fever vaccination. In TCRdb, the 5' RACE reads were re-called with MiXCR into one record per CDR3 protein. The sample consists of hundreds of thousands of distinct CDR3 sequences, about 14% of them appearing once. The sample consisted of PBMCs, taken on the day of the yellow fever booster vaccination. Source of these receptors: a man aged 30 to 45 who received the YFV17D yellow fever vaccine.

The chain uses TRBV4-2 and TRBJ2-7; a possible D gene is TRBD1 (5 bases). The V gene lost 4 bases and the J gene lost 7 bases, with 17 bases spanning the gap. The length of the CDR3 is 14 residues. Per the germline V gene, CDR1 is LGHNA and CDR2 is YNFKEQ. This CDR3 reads CASSPAAGLGEQYF. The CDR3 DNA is TGTGCCAGCAGCCCCGCTGCAGGGCTTGGGGAGCAGTACTTC.

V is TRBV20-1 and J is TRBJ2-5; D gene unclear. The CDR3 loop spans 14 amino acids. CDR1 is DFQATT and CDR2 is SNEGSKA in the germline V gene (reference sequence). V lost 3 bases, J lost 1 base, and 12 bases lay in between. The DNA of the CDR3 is TGCAGTGCTAGGCGGTGGGTCAGCCAAGAGACCCAGTACTTC. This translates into CSARRWVSQETQYF.

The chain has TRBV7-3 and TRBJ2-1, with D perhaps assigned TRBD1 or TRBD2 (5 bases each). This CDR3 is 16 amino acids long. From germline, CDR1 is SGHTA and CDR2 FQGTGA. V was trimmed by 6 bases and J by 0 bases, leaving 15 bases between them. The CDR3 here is CASRKGPQSSYNEQFF. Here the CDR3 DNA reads TGTGCCAGCAGGAAGGGACCTCAGAGCTCCTACAATGAGCAGTTCTTC.

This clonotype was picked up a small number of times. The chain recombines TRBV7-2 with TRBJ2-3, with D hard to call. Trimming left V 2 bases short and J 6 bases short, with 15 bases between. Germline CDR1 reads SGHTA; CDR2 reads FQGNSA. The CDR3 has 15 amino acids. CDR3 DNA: TGTGCCAGCAGCTTAAGCCCAAACAGTATGGATACGCAGTATTTT. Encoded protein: CASSLSPNSMDTQYF.

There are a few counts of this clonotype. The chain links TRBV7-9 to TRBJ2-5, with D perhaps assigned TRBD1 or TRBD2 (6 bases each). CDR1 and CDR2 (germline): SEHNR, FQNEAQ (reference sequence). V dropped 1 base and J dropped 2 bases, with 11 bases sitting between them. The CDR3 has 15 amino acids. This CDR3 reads CASSLGRGRQETQYF. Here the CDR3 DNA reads TGTGCCAGCAGCTTAGGGAGGGGGAGACAAGAGACCCAGTACTTC.

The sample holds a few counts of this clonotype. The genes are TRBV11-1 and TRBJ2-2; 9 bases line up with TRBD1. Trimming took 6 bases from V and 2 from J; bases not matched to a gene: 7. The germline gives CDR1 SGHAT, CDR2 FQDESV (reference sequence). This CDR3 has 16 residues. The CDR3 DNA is TGTGCCAGCAGTGGCTTGGGACAGGGAAACACCGGGGAGCTGTTTTTT. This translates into CASSGLGQGNTGELFF. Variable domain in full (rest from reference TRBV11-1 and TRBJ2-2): EAEVAQSPRYKITEKSQAVAFWCDPISGHATLYWYRQILGQGPELLVQFQDESVVDDSQLPKDRFSAERLKGVDSTLKIQPAELGDSAMYLCASSGLGQGNTGELFFGEGSRLTVL.

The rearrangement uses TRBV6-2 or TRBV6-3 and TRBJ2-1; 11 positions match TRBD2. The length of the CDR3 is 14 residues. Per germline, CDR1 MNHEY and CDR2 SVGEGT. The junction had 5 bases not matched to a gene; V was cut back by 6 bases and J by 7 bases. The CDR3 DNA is TGTGCCAGCAGGGGTAGCGGGAGGGCTAATGAGCAGTTCTTC. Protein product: CASRGSGRANEQFF.

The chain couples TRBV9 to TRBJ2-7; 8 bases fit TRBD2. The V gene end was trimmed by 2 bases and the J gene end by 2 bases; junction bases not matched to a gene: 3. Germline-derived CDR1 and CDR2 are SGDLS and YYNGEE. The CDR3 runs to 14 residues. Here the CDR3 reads CASSVTSGAYEQYF. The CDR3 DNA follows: TGTGCCAGCAGCGTTACTAGCGGAGCCTACGAGCAGTACTTC.

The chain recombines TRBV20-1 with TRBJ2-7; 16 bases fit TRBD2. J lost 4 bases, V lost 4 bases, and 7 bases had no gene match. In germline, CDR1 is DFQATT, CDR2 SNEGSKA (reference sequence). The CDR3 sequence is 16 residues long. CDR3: CSANGPGLAGGYEQYF. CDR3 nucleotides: TGCAGTGCTAACGGTCCGGGACTAGCGGGAGGGTACGAGCAGTACTTC.

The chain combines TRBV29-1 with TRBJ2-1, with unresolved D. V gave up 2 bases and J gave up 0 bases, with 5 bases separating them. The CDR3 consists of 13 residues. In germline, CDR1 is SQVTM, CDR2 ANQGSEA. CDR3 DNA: TGCAGCGTTGAATTGAGCTCCTACAATGAGCAGTTCTTC. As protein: CSVELSSYNEQFF.

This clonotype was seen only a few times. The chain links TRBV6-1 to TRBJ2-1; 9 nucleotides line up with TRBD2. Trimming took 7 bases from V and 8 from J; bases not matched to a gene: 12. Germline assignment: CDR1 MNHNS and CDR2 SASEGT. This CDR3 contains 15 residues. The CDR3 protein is CASNVRGRAGDEQFF. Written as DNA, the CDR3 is TGTGCCAGCAATGTCCGCGGGAGGGCGGGGGATGAGCAGTTCTTC.

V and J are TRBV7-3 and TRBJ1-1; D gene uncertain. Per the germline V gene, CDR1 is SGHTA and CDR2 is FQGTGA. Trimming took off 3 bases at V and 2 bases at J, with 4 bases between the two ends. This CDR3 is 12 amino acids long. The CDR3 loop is CASSFTNTEAFF. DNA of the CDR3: TGTGCCAGCAGCTTCACAAACACTGAAGCTTTCTTT.